These 28 T cell receptor beta chains came from one sample sequenced in a study of spatial heterogeneity in lung cancer (dated by TCRdb to between 2018 and 2021). What the authors observed across the whole study: A correlation was observed between the number of expanded intratumoral alpha and beta TCRs and the tumor nonsynonymous mutation count.

The intended sense of this specimen's time point label: sample taken at primary tumor resection. Their antigen targets remain unknown. Library method: 5' RACE. The run used a NextSeq 500. TCRdb itself trimmed the public reads at Q25 with fastp, ran MiXCR and retained productive beta chains. Each entry merges the rows of one CDR3 protein and shows their most common DNA and genes. In this sample the table shows around 15,000 distinct CDR3 sequences, around 6.8% of which occur a single time. The ten largest clones represent 15% to 20% of the sample. The starting material was lung tumor tissue, obtained at surgery. These TCRs come from a female donor with early-stage non-small cell lung cancer.

This clonotype was detected ten times or more. This rearrangement joins TRBV7-2 to TRBJ1-2, with 9 bases lining up with TRBD1. Trimming removed 4 bases from V and 0 bases from J; junction bases left unmatched: 9. The CDR3 is 17 residues long. Germline V gene data show CDR1 as SGHTA and CDR2 as FQGNSA. For the CDR3, the DNA is TGTGCCAGCAGCTGGGACAGGGACCTACATACTAACTATGGCTACACCTTC. Its translation is CASSWDRDLHTNYGYTF.

By proportion, this clonotype is medium-sized. The chain combines TRBV9 with TRBJ2-7; D may be TRBD1 or TRBD2 (5 bases each). V shed 2 bases and J shed 0 bases, with 9 bases lying between them. CDR1 and CDR2 from the germline V gene are SGDLS and YYNGEE. The CDR3 is made up of 14 amino acids. DNA of the CDR3: TGTGCCAGCAGCGTCAAGGGGACCTCCTACGAGCAGTACTTC. Translation: CASSVKGTSYEQYF.

This clonotype is categorized as medium-sized. This chain links TRBV20-1 with TRBJ2-1; TRBD2 matches at 9 bases. CDR3 length: 16 amino acids. With V trimmed by 3 bases and J by 4 bases, 10 bases remained unmatched. Per germline, CDR1 DFQATT and CDR2 SNEGSKA (reference sequence). The CDR3 sequence is CSASSSGDPTYNEQFF. CDR3 coding DNA: TGCAGTGCTAGTTCTAGCGGGGACCCAACTTACAATGAGCAGTTCTTC.

This clonotype was recorded at least ten times. The chain uses TRBV20-1 and TRBJ2-5; 11 bases are shared with TRBD2. The trim removed 0 bases at V and 4 bases at J, leaving 10 bases unmatched. CDR3 length: 17 residues. Germline lookup yields CDR1 DFQATT and CDR2 SNEGSKA (reference sequence). CDR3 in amino acids: CSARDSLRLAGLETQYF. Here the CDR3 DNA reads TGCAGTGCTAGAGATTCCCTCCGACTAGCGGGGTTAGAGACCCAGTACTTC.

This clonotype was seen at least ten times. The chain uses TRBV12-3 or TRBV12-4 and TRBJ1-1, with D unresolved. V was clipped by 4 bases and J by 2 bases, with 8 bases between them. This CDR3 is 13 amino acids long. The CDR3 spells CASSSHGNTEAFF. Here the CDR3 DNA reads TGTGCCAGCAGTTCCCATGGAAACACTGAAGCTTTCTTT.

This clonotype was observed at least ten times. V is TRBV5-1 and J is TRBJ1-5; D gene unclear. CDR1 and CDR2 from the germline V gene are SGHRS and YFSETQ. Trimming removed 2 bases at V and 6 bases at J, with 9 bases between. CDR3 length: 13 residues. The CDR3 coding sequence is TGCGCCAGCAGCTTCGGAGGCGGTCAGCCCCAGCATTTT. Its protein product is CASSFGGGQPQHF.

This clonotype occurred many times. The chain links TRBV28 to TRBJ1-6; D unclear. The germline V and J ends were trimmed by 3 bases and 8 bases, with 14 bases remaining between them. The CDR3 has 15 amino acids. Per the germline V gene, CDR1 is MDHEN and CDR2 is SYDVKM. In DNA form, the CDR3 reads TGTGCCAGCAGTTTGATACGGAGCAAGGATTCACCCCTCCACTTT. This codes for CASSLIRSKDSPLHF.

The rearrangement links TRBV20-1 to TRBJ2-3; TRBD2 matches at 9 bases. Germline CDR1 reads DFQATT; CDR2 reads SNEGSKA (reference sequence). This CDR3 comprises 17 residues. V gave up 5 bases and J gave up 6 bases; unmatched junction bases: 18. The CDR3 region has the DNA TGCAGTGCTCCCTGGAGGCTAGCGGGGCCCCCGGGGGATACGCAGTATTTT. Amino acid sequence: CSAPWRLAGPPGDTQYF.

This clonotype showed up many times. The chain combines TRBV6-2 or TRBV6-3 with TRBJ2-7, with TRBD1 identical over 7 bases. Germline CDR1 MNHEY, CDR2 SVGEGT. CDR3 length: 17 amino acids. V gave up 2 bases and J gave up 1 base; unmatched junction bases: 11. CDR3 nucleotides: TGTGCCAGCAGTTACGGACGAACAGGGGAAAGATCCTACGAGCAGTACTTC. It translates to CASSYGRTGERSYEQYF.

This clonotype occurred many times. This sequence joins TRBV6-1 and TRBJ1-5, with D unresolved. Germline CDR1 is MNHNS and CDR2 is SASEGT. V shed 4 bases and J shed 3 bases, with 4 bases lying between them. The CDR3 totals 12 residues. The CDR3 loop is CASSGPNQPQHF. In DNA form, the CDR3 reads TGTGCCAGCAGTGGGCCCAATCAGCCCCAGCATTTT.

By sample fraction, this clonotype is medium-sized (0.01 to 0.1%). The rearrangement uses TRBV5-1 and TRBJ2-2, with D perhaps TRBD1 (8 bases). The germline V gene encodes CDR1 SGHRS and CDR2 YFSETQ. V was trimmed by 0 bases and J by 4 bases, leaving 13 bases between them. The CDR3 has 16 amino acids. Here the CDR3 reads CASSLAGGTGTGELFF. In DNA form, the CDR3 reads TGCGCCAGCAGCTTGGCCGGGGGGACAGGCACCGGGGAGCTGTTTTTT. The whole variable domain, remainder taken from reference TRBV5-1 and TRBJ2-2, is KAGVTQTPRYLIKTRGQQVTLSCSPISGHRSVSWYQQTPGQGLQFLFEYFSETQRNKGNFPGRFSGRQFSNSRSEMNVSTLELGDSALYLCASSLAGGTGTGELFFGEGSRLTVL.

This clonotype was seen a handful of times. The V call is TRBV12-3 or TRBV12-4, the J call TRBJ1-6; D not certain. Trimming left V 5 bases short and J 7 bases short, with 12 bases between. There are 14 residues in the CDR3. Here the CDR3 DNA reads TGTGCCAGCAGTCTGGAACTCGCCAATTCACCCCTCCACTTT. Amino acid sequence: CASSLELANSPLHF.

This clonotype was seen ten or more times. The chain employs TRBV7-3 and TRBJ1-1; TRBD1 might be the D (5 bases). The CDR3 loop spans 13 amino acids. In germline, CDR1 is SGHTA, CDR2 FQGTGA. V lost 5 bases and J 2 bases, leaving 9 bases between the germline ends. The CDR3 loop reads CASSPQGNTEAFF. DNA for the CDR3: TGTGCCAGCAGCCCGCAGGGTAACACTGAAGCTTTCTTT.

This clonotype was counted ten times or more. This chain uses TRBV7-2 with TRBJ2-3, with D perhaps assigned TRBD1 or TRBD2 (5 bases each). The CDR3 is made up of 14 amino acids. V lost 5 bases and J 0 bases, leaving 9 bases between the germline ends. Germline CDR1 and CDR2: SGHTA and FQGNSA. In DNA, the CDR3 is TGTGCCAGCAGCCCCCGGGACAGCACAGATACGCAGTATTTT. Protein: CASSPRDSTDTQYF.

On this clonotype itself: One base away lies a much larger clone, so this may be a sequencing read error. This chain links TRBV28 with TRBJ1-3; TRBD1 might be the D (5 bases). The CDR3 has 14 residues. CDR1 is MDHEN, CDR2 SYDVKM, per germline. The CDR3 DNA follows: TGTGCCAGCAGTGGTGATGGAAGGGGAAACACCATACATTTT. It specifies CASSGDGRGNTIHF.

Of note for this clonotype: Mismatch with germline at one junction end may stem from a read error. The chain carries TRBV7-7 and TRBJ2-5, with D uncertain. In germline, CDR1 is SSHAT, CDR2 FNYEAQ (reference sequence). The CDR3 length is 13 residues. CDR3 nucleotide sequence: TGTGCTAGCAGCTTCCGGATGGGAGAGACCCAGTACTTC. Amino acids: CASSFRMGETQYF.

Many counts were recorded for this clonotype. The V gene is TRBV15, the J gene TRBJ2-5; 9 bases line up with TRBD2. This CDR3 comprises 14 residues. CDR1 is LNHNV and CDR2 is YYDKDF in the germline V gene (reference sequence). The V and J ends lost 9 bases and 0 bases, in that order; junction bases with no gene match: 5. CDR3 region: CATTAGGNQETQYF. CDR3 sequence (DNA): TGTGCCACTACAGCGGGGGGCAACCAAGAGACCCAGTACTTC.

This clonotype was recorded many times. The chain has TRBV5-1 and TRBJ2-6; TRBD1 is a possible D gene (5 bases). V lost 3 bases, J lost 0 bases, and 13 bases lay in between. Germline assignment: CDR1 SGHRS and CDR2 YFSETQ. The CDR3 length is 17 residues. The CDR3 loop is CASSSGDSTSGANVLTF. The CDR3 DNA is TGCGCCAGCAGCTCGGGCGACAGTACCTCTGGGGCCAACGTCCTGACTTTC.

This clonotype was counted many times. The rearrangement uses TRBV7-6 and TRBJ1-6, with 9 positions matching TRBD1. The V gene end was trimmed by 1 base and the J gene end by 14 bases; junction bases not matched to a gene: 9. This CDR3 is 15 amino acids long. CDR1 and CDR2 (germline): SGHVS, FNYEAQ. CDR3 region: CASSLGPGQGLALHF. The DNA of the CDR3 is TGTGCCAGCAGCTTAGGCCCGGGACAGGGTTTGGCCCTCCACTTT.

This clonotype appeared many times. The chain combines TRBV7-2 with TRBJ1-5; D is perhaps TRBD1 (5 bases). The ends were cut back, 5 bases at V and 4 bases at J, with 18 bases in the middle. The CDR3 sequence is 16 residues long. In germline, CDR1 is SGHTA, CDR2 FQGNSA. CDR3 region: CASSTSSTGYNQPQHF. The CDR3 DNA reads as TGTGCCAGCAGCACTTCGTCCACAGGCTATAATCAGCCCCAGCATTTT.

At least ten counts were recorded for this clonotype. The V call is TRBV11-2, the J call TRBJ2-6; D is perhaps TRBD1 (6 bases). CDR3 length: 24 residues. The V end was cut by 2 bases, the J end by 0 bases, with 32 bases between. Per germline, CDR1 SGHAT and CDR2 FQNNGV. The CDR3: CASSLTGLRRTGPPASSGANVLTF. The CDR3 DNA sequence: TGTGCCAGCAGCTTAACGGGGCTAAGGCGTACAGGGCCCCCTGCCTCCTCTGGGGCCAACGTCCTGACTTTC.

The chain employs TRBV28 and TRBJ2-7; 12 positions match TRBD1. J lost 10 bases, V lost 2 bases, and 6 bases had no gene match. The CDR3 has 14 amino acids. The germline gives CDR1 MDHEN, CDR2 SYDVKM. The CDR3 region has the DNA TGTGCCAGCAGTTTAGCCGGGACAGGGGGCCCCCAGTACTTC. Amino acid sequence: CASSLAGTGGPQYF.

This clonotype was observed at least ten times. The rearrangement joins TRBV3-1 to TRBJ2-2; tentatively, D is TRBD1 (6 bases). Looked up from germline, CDR1 is LGHDT and CDR2 is YNNKEL (reference sequence). The CDR3 consists of 13 residues. Trimming took 8 bases from V and 2 from J, leaving 9 bases between them. The CDR3 here is CASQDSNTGELFF. In nucleotides, the CDR3 is TGTGCCAGCCAGGACAGCAACACCGGGGAGCTGTTTTTT.

This clonotype was seen more than once but under ten times. The gene calls are TRBV20-1 and TRBJ2-5, with D possibly TRBD2 on 6 matching bases. The germline V gene has CDR1 DFQATT and CDR2 SNEGSKA (reference sequence). The CDR3 runs 15 residues. Trimming pared 4 bases from V and 5 bases from J, leaving 20 bases between. This CDR3 is CSAMGLTGVQETQYF. As DNA, the CDR3 is TGCAGTGCTATGGGTTTAACGGGAGTCCAGGAGACCCAGTACTTC.

This clonotype was detected a few times. The chain joins TRBV2 to TRBJ2-2; D may be TRBD1 (5 bases). The length of the CDR3 is 14 residues. Trimming cost V 6 bases and J 1 base, with 9 bases left between them. The germline gives CDR1 SNHLY, CDR2 FYNNEI. The CDR3 loop is CASRKTVNTGELFF. The DNA of the CDR3 is TGTGCCAGCAGAAAGACAGTGAACACCGGGGAGCTGTTTTTT.

For this clonotype: This may be a read error, as it is one base from a much larger clone. The chain has TRBV11-2 and TRBJ2-3, with D perhaps TRBD2 (5 bases). Germline values: CDR1 SGHAT, CDR2 FQNNGV. This CDR3 is built from 15 residues. In DNA, the CDR3 is TGTGTCAGCAGCGCGGGCCACTTAAGCACAGATACGCAGTATTTT. It encodes CVSSAGHLSTDTQYF.

This clonotype was detected ten times or more. V is TRBV27 and J is TRBJ1-2; a possible D gene is TRBD1 (5 bases). Trimming shortened V by 4 bases and J by 4 bases, and 19 bases separated the two germline ends. Germline CDR1 and CDR2: MNHEY and SMNVEV (reference sequence). The CDR3 length is 16 residues. CDR3 sequence (DNA): TGTGCCAGCAGTTCCCACCTGGAGGGGCATGGCTATGGCTACACCTTC. It is translated as CASSSHLEGHGYGYTF.

This clonotype appeared many times. The gene calls are TRBV2 and TRBJ2-7; a possible D gene is TRBD1 (6 bases). The CDR3 runs to 14 residues. Germline V gene sequence: CDR1 SNHLY, CDR2 FYNNEI. The V and J ends lost 2 bases and 4 bases respectively, with 12 bases between them. CDR3 sequence: CASSETGLGYEQYF. Here the CDR3 DNA reads TGTGCCAGCAGTGAAACAGGGTTGGGGTACGAGCAGTACTTC. The variable domain in full, with the rest retrieved from reference TRBV2 and TRBJ2-7, is EPEVTQTPSHQVTQMGQEVILRCVPISNHLYFYWYRQILGQKVEFLVSFYNNEISEKSEIFDDQFSVERPDGSNFTLKIRSTKLEDSAMYFCASSETGLGYEQYFGPGTRLTVT.